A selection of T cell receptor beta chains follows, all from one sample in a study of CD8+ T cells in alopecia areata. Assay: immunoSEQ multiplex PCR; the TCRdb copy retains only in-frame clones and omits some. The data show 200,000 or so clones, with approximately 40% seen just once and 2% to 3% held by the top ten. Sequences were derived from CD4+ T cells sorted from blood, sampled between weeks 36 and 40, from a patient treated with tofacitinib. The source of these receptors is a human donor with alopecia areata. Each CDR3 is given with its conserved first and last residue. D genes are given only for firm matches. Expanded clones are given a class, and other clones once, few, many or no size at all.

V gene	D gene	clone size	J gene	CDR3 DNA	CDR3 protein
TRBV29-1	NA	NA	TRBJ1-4	TGCAGCGTTGATTTGTCCGGAACTAATGAAAAACTGTTTTTT	CSVDLSGTNEKLFF
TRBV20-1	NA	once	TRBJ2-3	TGCAGGGGGAGCACAGATACGCAGTATTTT	CRGSTDTQYF
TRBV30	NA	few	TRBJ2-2	TGTGCCTGGAGCAATCGGGGTCGGCGGGATTTCTACACCGGGGAGCTGTTTTTT	CAWSNRGRRDFYTGELFF
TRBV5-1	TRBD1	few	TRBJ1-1	TGCGCCAGCACACGGACAGGGGTGAACACTGAAGCTTTCTTT	CASTRTGVNTEAFF
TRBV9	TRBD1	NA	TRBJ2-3	TGTGCCAGCAGCCGAGCCGGGACAGGGAACACAGATACGCAGTATTTT	CASSRAGTGNTDTQYF
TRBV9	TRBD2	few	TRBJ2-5	TGTGCCAGCAGCGTGCGGGAGTTGGAGACCCAGTACTTC	CASSVRELETQYF
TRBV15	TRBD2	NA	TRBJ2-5	TGTGCCACCAGCAGAGGTGATTGGGCTAGCGGGACCGAAGAGACCCAGTACTTC	CATSRGDWASGTEETQYF
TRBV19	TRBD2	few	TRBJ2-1	TGTGCCAGTAGTATCCTAGCGGGAGTCCACAATGAGCAGTTCTTC	CASSILAGVHNEQFF
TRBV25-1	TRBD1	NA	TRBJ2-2	TGTGCCAGCAGTAAAGAGGCGGGACAGGGGTACACCGGGGAGCTGTTTTTT	CASSKEAGQGYTGELFF
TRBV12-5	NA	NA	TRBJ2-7	TGTGCTAGTGGTTTGGTACCCACTCCGGGACTCCGACGACTACAGTACTTC	CASGLVPTPGLRRLQYF
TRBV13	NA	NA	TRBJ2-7	TGTGCCAGCAGCTCTCAGGCTGGATCCTACGAGCAGTACTTC	CASSSQAGSYEQYF
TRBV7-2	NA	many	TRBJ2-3	TGTGCCAGCAGCTTAATCCCCAGCCGTAGCACAGATACGCAGTATTTT	CASSLIPSRSTDTQYF
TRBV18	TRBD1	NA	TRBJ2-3	TGTGCCAGCTCACCGTCCGGGACAGGATATACAGATACGCAGTATTTT	CASSPSGTGYTDTQYF
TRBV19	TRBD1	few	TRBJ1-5	TGTGCCAGTAGCGTTAGACAGGGTATCCATCAGCCCCAGCATTTT	CASSVRQGIHQPQHF
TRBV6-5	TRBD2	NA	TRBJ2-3	TGTGCCAGCAGCCTGACTAGCGGGAGGATCGATACGCAGTATTTT	CASSLTSGRIDTQYF
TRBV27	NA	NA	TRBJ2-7	TGTGCCAGCAGTGGGGGGCCAAACTACGAGCAGTACTTC	CASSGGPNYEQYF
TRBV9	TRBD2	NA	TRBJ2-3	TGTGCCAGCAGCGTGGTGCTAGCGGGAGGGCCAGATACGCAGTATTTT	CASSVVLAGGPDTQYF
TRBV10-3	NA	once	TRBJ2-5	TGTGCCATCAGTTCAGGGTTTTCCGAGACCCAGTACTTC	CAISSGFSETQYF
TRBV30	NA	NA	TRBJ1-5	TGTGCCTGGAGCCCCGGCGGGGACCAGCCCCAGCATTTT	CAWSPGGDQPQHF
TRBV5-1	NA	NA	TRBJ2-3	TGCGCCAGCAGCTTGCAGGGCGATACGCAGTATTTT	CASSLQGDTQYF
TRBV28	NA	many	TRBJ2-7	TGTGCCAGCAGTTTAAGTCCTCGGACGTCCTACGAGCAGTACTTC	CASSLSPRTSYEQYF
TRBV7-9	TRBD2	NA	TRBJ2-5	TGTGCCAGCAGCTTGTCCCTAGCGGGAGGAATGAACCAGTACTTC	CASSLSLAGGMNQYF
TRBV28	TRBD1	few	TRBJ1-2	TGTGCCAGCAGTTCATCTGGGACAGGGGGCAGCTATGGCTACACCTTC	CASSSSGTGGSYGYTF
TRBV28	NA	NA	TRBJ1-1	TGTGCCAGCAGTTTACGGTCAGGGGCGAGAACTGAAGCTTTCTTT	CASSLRSGARTEAFF
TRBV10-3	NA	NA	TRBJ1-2	TGTGCCATCAGCGACACGAGAGCTAACTATGGCTACACCTTC	CAISDTRANYGYTF
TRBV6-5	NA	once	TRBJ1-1	TGTGCCACCTCGAGGCAGGGGGAAGCTTTCTTT	CATSRQGEAFF